These 25 T cell receptor beta chains share one sample of origin, sequenced in a study of molecular identifiers for immune sequencing clone quantification. TCRdb reprocessed the PCR reads via MiXCR and lists one record per CDR3 protein. The sample holds 300,000 to 350,000 distinct CDR3 sequences, over 20% seen once. The sample comprised naive CD8+ T cells from blood, with Jurkat cell RNA spiked in. Subset reported: FACS-sorted CD8+CD4-CCR7+CD45RA+ naive T cells. The receptor set was obtained from a human donor in good health. Some libraries in this study had Jurkat cell RNA spiked in.

This clonotype was observed many times. V is TRBV4-3 and J is TRBJ2-7; 10 bases agree with TRBD1. Germline V lookup: CDR1 LGHNA, CDR2 YSLEER. CDR3 length equals 16 residues. V lost 2 bases and J lost 2; bases outside the gene matches: 6. CDR3 sequence: CASSQHRTGGTYEQYF. CDR3 coding DNA: TGCGCCAGCAGCCAACACCGGACAGGGGGAACCTACGAGCAGTACTTC.

In this sample, this clonotype turned up many times. J is TRBJ1-5 and V is TRBV6-2 or TRBV6-3, with D uncertain. The germline CDR1 and CDR2 sequences are MNHEY and SVGEGT. V gave up 3 bases and J gave up 0 bases, with 9 bases separating them. The CDR3 is 15 amino acids. CDR3: CASSYSLYSNQPQHF. The CDR3 nucleotides read TGTGCCAGCAGTTATTCACTCTATAGCAATCAGCCCCAGCATTTT.

The V gene is TRBV3-1, the J gene TRBJ1-5; perhaps TRBD1 as D (6 bases). The CDR3 totals 16 residues. Germline CDR1 LGHDT, CDR2 YNNKEL (reference sequence). V lost 5 bases, J lost 3 bases, and 17 bases lay in between. CDR3 loop: CASSGEGVGFNQPQHF. The CDR3 coding sequence is TGTGCCAGCAGCGGGGAGGGGGTGGGGTTCAATCAGCCCCAGCATTTT.

A note on this clonotype: This may arise from a read error, as a much more abundant clone is one base away. The genes are TRBV7-6 and TRBJ2-5; TRBD1 aligns across 7 bases. The CDR3 is 17 residues long. Germline V gives CDR1 SGHVS, CDR2 FNYEAQ. Losses at the gene ends were 11 bases for V and 0 bases for J; bases not matched to a gene: 18. The DNA for the CDR3 is TGTGCCGGCTCCTCAGGGGACAGCCCATGGTACCAAGAGACCCAGTACTTC. Protein: CAGSSGDSPWYQETQYF.

At least ten counts were recorded for this clonotype. This chain links TRBV7-6 with TRBJ1-5; D is unclear. The CDR3 loop spans 14 amino acids. V shed 5 bases and J shed 4 bases, with 12 bases lying between them. Germline V gene data show CDR1 as SGHVS and CDR2 as FNYEAQ. The CDR3 DNA is TGTGCCAGCAGCCAGATGGGAATAAATCAGCCCCAGCATTTT. Its translation: CASSQMGINQPQHF.

This clonotype was detected a few times. This chain connects TRBV19 to TRBJ2-2, with 11 bases lining up with TRBD1. The CDR3 has 16 amino acids. Germline CDR1 LNHDA, CDR2 SQIVND (reference sequence). Germline trimming cut 1 base from V and 6 bases from J; bases unmatched to any gene: 4. The CDR3 DNA reads TGTGCCAGTAGTATAGGGACAGGGGGCTTGTCCGGGGAGCTGTTTTTT. Its protein product is CASSIGTGGLSGELFF.

This clonotype has only one observation. One base away lies a much larger clone, so this may be a sequencing read error. Since the CDR3 does not end with the conserved phenylalanine or tryptophan, this likely comes from a read error. This rearrangement joins TRBV5-1 to TRBJ2-5; 10 nucleotides agree with TRBD1. Germline V gene sequence: CDR1 SGHRS, CDR2 YFSETQ. V gave up 4 bases and J gave up 1 base; unmatched junction bases: 7. The CDR3 covers 16 residues. This CDR3 is CASSQGDRGLQETQYS. For the CDR3, the DNA is TGCGCCAGCAGCCAGGGGGACAGGGGTCTCCAAGAGACCCAGTACTCC.

This clonotype was found many times. The chain is built from TRBV7-2 and TRBJ2-3; D ambiguous. Germline lookup yields CDR1 SGHTA and CDR2 FQGNSA. The CDR3 covers 14 residues. Trimming pared 4 bases from V and 2 bases from J, leaving 10 bases between. The CDR3 reads CASSSLGNTDTQYF. Written as DNA, the CDR3 is TGTGCCAGCAGCTCCCTCGGCAACACAGATACGCAGTATTTT. The full variable domain, its missing parts supplied by reference TRBV7-2 and TRBJ2-3, is GAGVSQSPSNKVTEKGKDVELRCDPISGHTALYWYRQSLGQGLEFLIYFQGNSAPDKSGLPSDRFSAERTGGSVSTLTIQRTQQEDSAVYLCASSSLGNTDTQYFGPGTRLTVL.

There are many counts of this clonotype. V and J are TRBV19 and TRBJ2-3, with 12 bases lining up with TRBD2. This CDR3 is built from 16 residues. J was trimmed by 2 bases and V by 4 bases; bases with no gene match: 4. Looked up from germline, CDR1 is LNHDA and CDR2 is SQIVND (reference sequence). The CDR3 nucleotides read TGTGCCAGTAGTACGACTAGCGGGAGCTTCACAGATACGCAGTATTTT. Encoded protein: CASSTTSGSFTDTQYF.

In this sample, this clonotype turned up a few times. Here the CDR3 DNA reads TGTGCCACCAGTGATTTGCATCTGGACAGCTCGAACACCGGGGAGCTGTTTTTT. Its protein is CATSDLHLDSSNTGELFF. This sequence joins TRBV24-1 and TRBJ2-2, with a tentative D call TRBD1 (6 bases). The CDR3 contains 18 residues. Per the germline V gene, CDR1 is KGHDR and CDR2 is SFDVKD. Trimming took 0 bases from V and 0 from J, leaving 13 bases between them.

This clonotype showed up many times. The V gene is TRBV5-4, the J gene TRBJ2-3; D remains ambiguous. In germline, CDR1 is SGHNT, CDR2 YYREEE (reference sequence). This CDR3 spans 15 amino acids. Trimming cost V 7 bases and J 2 bases, with 17 bases left between them. The CDR3 reads CASASVGGPTDTQYF. Written as DNA, the CDR3 is TGTGCCAGCGCGAGCGTGGGCGGCCCCACAGATACGCAGTATTTT. Combining the CDR3 with reference TRBV5-4 and TRBJ2-3 gives the whole variable domain ETGVTQSPTHLIKTRGQQVTLRCSSQSGHNTVSWYQQALGQGPQFIFQYYREEENGRGNFPPRFSGLQFPNYSSELNVNALELDDSALYLCASASVGGPTDTQYFGPGTRLTVL.

Many counts were recorded for this clonotype. The V gene is TRBV13, the J gene TRBJ2-3, with a possible D match to TRBD2 (6 bases). CDR3 length: 15 amino acids. The V gene lost 6 bases and the J gene lost 0 bases, with 13 bases spanning the gap. Germline V gene sequence: CDR1 PRHDT, CDR2 FYEKMQ (reference sequence). Here the CDR3 reads CASSGGAASTDTQYF. The CDR3 nucleotides read TGTGCCAGCAGTGGAGGGGCCGCAAGCACAGATACGCAGTATTTT. Looking up the rest from reference TRBV13 and TRBJ2-3 gives the full variable domain: AAGVIQSPRHLIKEKRETATLKCYPIPRHDTVYWYQQGPGQDPQFLISFYEKMQSDKGSIPDRFSAQQFSDYHSELNMSSLELGDSALYFCASSGGAASTDTQYFGPGTRLTVL.

This chain joins TRBV7-9 and TRBJ2-2; D is unresolved. The CDR3 loop spans 14 amino acids. From germline, CDR1 is SEHNR and CDR2 FQNEAQ (reference sequence). V lost 4 bases, J lost 6 bases, and 12 bases lay in between. The CDR3 nucleotides read TGTGCCAGCAGCTCTCCCTTGGCTCCCGGGGAGCTGTTTTTT. This sequence encodes CASSSPLAPGELFF.

This chain connects TRBV12-5 to TRBJ2-2; 9 bases are a match to TRBD1. The CDR3 loop spans 15 amino acids. The germline gives CDR1 LGHNT, CDR2 FRNRAP. J was trimmed by 7 bases and V by 4 bases; bases with no gene match: 7. The CDR3 coding sequence is TGTGCTAGTGGTTCCCTACAGGGGGCCGGCGGGGAGCTGTTTTTT. As protein: CASGSLQGAGGELFF. The variable domain in full, completed from reference TRBV12-5 and TRBJ2-2, reads DARVTQTPRHKVTEMGQEVTMRCQPILGHNTVFWYRQTMMQGLELLAYFRNRAPLDDSGMPKDRFSAEMPDATLATLKIQPSEPRDSAVYFCASGSLQGAGGELFFGEGSRLTVL.

This clonotype occurred many times. J is TRBJ1-1 and V is TRBV7-9, with D uncertain. The germline CDR1 and CDR2 sequences are SEHNR and FQNEAQ (reference sequence). V gave up 1 base and J gave up 3 bases, with 6 bases separating them. CDR3 length: 13 residues. As DNA, the CDR3 is TGTGCCAGCAGCTTAGGGCAGCACACTGAAGCTTTCTTT. As protein: CASSLGQHTEAFF.

As concerns this clonotype: A much more abundant neighbour one base away suggests this may be a read error. The chain is built from TRBV7-9 and TRBJ1-1; TRBD1 matches at 8 bases. In germline, CDR1 is SEHNR, CDR2 FQNEAQ (reference sequence). Trimming took 6 bases from V and 4 from J; bases not matched to a gene: 10. The CDR3 totals 15 residues. In DNA form, the CDR3 reads TGTGCCAGCAGTAAATCGACAGGGGTGAGCACTGAAGCTTTCTTT. It encodes CASSKSTGVSTEAFF.

In regard to this clonotype: This may arise from a read error, as a much more abundant clone is one base away. The rearrangement joins TRBV20-1 to TRBJ1-1; the D gene is possibly TRBD1 (6 bases). CDR3 length equals 14 residues. Germline values: CDR1 DFQATT, CDR2 SNEGSKA (reference sequence). DNA for the CDR3: TGCAATGTCATCGGGGGGCACATGAACACTGAAGCTTTCTTT. Translated: CNVIGGHMNTEAFF.

This clonotype has a count of ten or more. The genes are TRBV20-1 and TRBJ2-7; D ambiguous. The CDR3 sequence is 13 residues long. In germline, CDR1 is DFQATT, CDR2 SNEGSKA (reference sequence). The V end was cut by 6 bases, the J end by 2 bases, with 14 bases between. The CDR3 nucleotides are TGCAGTGCGAGAACTGGTACCACCTACGAGCAGTACTTC. It specifies CSARTGTTYEQYF.

This clonotype has at least ten counts. The V gene is TRBV7-2, the J gene TRBJ1-1; possibly TRBD1 for D (5 bases). Germline-derived CDR1 and CDR2 are SGHTA and FQGNSA. Trimming removed 3 bases at V and 1 base at J, with 12 bases between. The CDR3 runs 15 residues. The CDR3 sequence is CASSFPGGGNTEAFF. The CDR3 region has the DNA TGTGCCAGCAGCTTTCCCGGGGGAGGGAACACTGAAGCTTTCTTT.

This clonotype was counted many times. This rearrangement joins TRBV5-6 to TRBJ2-7; D unresolved. The CDR3 loop spans 14 amino acids. V gave up 2 bases and J gave up 6 bases, with 15 bases separating them. Germline assignment: CDR1 SGHDT and CDR2 YYEEEE. CDR3: CASSLQPAYLEQYF. The CDR3 nucleotides read TGTGCCAGCAGCTTACAACCAGCCTATCTCGAGCAGTACTTC.

This clonotype was counted at least ten times. This chain uses TRBV21-1 with TRBJ1-1. TRBV21-1 corresponds to a pseudogene. The CDR3 runs to 11 residues. CDR3 bases: TGTGCCAGCAGCAAAAACCGAGAAGCTTTCTTT. Translated: CASSKNREAFF.

This clonotype occurred a few times. This rearrangement joins TRBV28 to TRBJ2-1; the match to TRBD2 covers 7 bases. V gave up 2 bases and J gave up 1 base; unmatched junction bases: 8. Germline CDR1 reads MDHEN; CDR2 reads SYDVKM. The CDR3 is 17 residues long. CDR3 bases: TGTGCCAGCAGTTTAGATACAGCGGGACGGTCCTACAATGAGCAGTTCTTC. It specifies CASSLDTAGRSYNEQFF.

A few counts support this clonotype. This chain joins TRBV27 and TRBJ2-6, with D possibly TRBD1 on 6 matching bases. Germline V gene data show CDR1 as MNHEY and CDR2 as SMNVEV (reference sequence). Trimming stripped 4 bases from V and 1 base from J, with 17 bases between. The length of the CDR3 is 18 residues. CDR3 nucleotides: TGTGCCAGCAGTTCCATACAGGGTGGTCGATCTGGGGCCAACGTCCTGACTTTC. Amino acids: CASSSIQGGRSGANVLTF.

This clonotype was counted ten times or more. The genes are TRBV5-1 and TRBJ2-7, with D possibly being TRBD1 (6 bases). V was shortened by 0 bases and J by 2 bases, with 9 bases between the two germline ends. The germline gives CDR1 SGHRS, CDR2 YFSETQ. The CDR3 covers 14 residues. The CDR3 loop is CASSLAGAPYEQYF. In DNA, the CDR3 is TGCGCCAGCAGCTTGGCAGGGGCCCCCTACGAGCAGTACTTC.

With regard to this clonotype: With a much larger clone just one base away, this may be a read error. This rearrangement joins TRBV25-1 to TRBJ2-1; 9 bases are a match to TRBD1. The CDR3 consists of 14 residues. CDR1 MGHDK and CDR2 SYGVNS come from the germline V gene. The CDR3 region is CASSWTGENNEQSF. The CDR3 DNA reads TGTGCCAGCAGTTGGACAGGGGAAAACAATGAGCAGTCCTTC.